Shown below are 12 T cell receptor beta chains from a single sample sequenced in a study of blood T cell repertoires in COVID-19 (TCRdb year 2020). The library was prepared using the immunoSEQ multiplex PCR assay. As stored in TCRdb, this immuneACCESS dataset retains in-frame rearrangements with V and J assigned. A fraction of the clones does not appear; measured against another copy, unresolved V genes explain less than half of the discrepancy, and the remainder lacks a known reason. For this sample the table gives 470,000 or so clones, of which about 90% were detected only once. The top ten clonotypes cover under 2.5% of the sample. Sequenced input: PBMCs or T cells enriched from blood (not recorded which). All receptors derive from a woman between 18 and 29 years old with acute COVID-19.

The CDR3 reads CASSYKAASTEAFF. The CDR3 DNA follows: TGTGCCAGCAGTTACAAGGCGGCGTCTACTGAAGCTTTCTTT. The chain has TRBV6-5 and TRBJ1-1; the D is unclear. Trimming left V 2 bases short and J 5 bases short, with 12 bases between. The CDR3 sequence is 14 residues long. The germline gives CDR1 MNHEY, CDR2 SVGAGI.

The chain combines TRBV20-1 with TRBJ2-5; a possible D gene is TRBD1 (6 bases). The CDR3 is made up of 12 amino acids. The germline V gene encodes CDR1 DFQATT and CDR2 SNEGSKA (reference sequence). V shed 3 bases and J shed 6 bases, with 11 bases lying between them. CDR3 sequence (DNA): TGCAGTGCTAGTAGGACAGTAAAGACCCAGTACTTC. This encodes CSASRTVKTQYF.

The chain couples TRBV4-3 to TRBJ2-1, with D possibly being TRBD1 (5 bases). V lost 0 bases and J 4 bases, leaving 10 bases between the germline ends. Germline CDR1 LGHNA, CDR2 YSLEER. The CDR3 extends over 15 amino acids. CDR3 sequence reads: CASSQDAKGYNEQFF. Written as DNA, the CDR3 is TGCGCCAGCAGCCAAGATGCCAAGGGGTACAATGAGCAGTTCTTC.

The chain combines TRBV7-2 with TRBJ2-5; D is undetermined. V was trimmed by 0 bases and J by 4 bases, leaving 18 bases between them. The CDR3 loop spans 17 amino acids. CDR1 is SGHTA, CDR2 FQGNSA, per germline. The CDR3 nucleotides are TGTGCCAGCAGCTTAGCCCCCCGGCTGTCGGGTGGAGAGACCCAGTACTTC. Encoded protein: CASSLAPRLSGGETQYF.

This sequence joins TRBV25-1 and TRBJ2-5; the match to TRBD2 covers 8 bases. CDR3 length: 15 residues. With V trimmed by 5 bases and J by 1 base, 6 bases remained unmatched. Germline V CDR1 and CDR2: MGHDK, SYGVNS. CDR3 loop: CASSRTGGLQETQYF. CDR3 in DNA: TGTGCCAGCAGTAGAACGGGGGGGCTCCAAGAGACCCAGTACTTC.

The V call is TRBV6-6, the J call TRBJ1-4, with D unclear. The germline V gene has CDR1 MNHNY and CDR2 SVGAGI (reference sequence). Trimming removed 2 bases at V and 2 bases at J, with 6 bases between. The CDR3 loop spans 14 amino acids. This CDR3 reads CASSYAGTNEKLFF. The CDR3 DNA sequence: TGTGCCAGCAGTTACGCGGGCACTAATGAAAAACTGTTTTTT.

The chain is built from TRBV10-2 and TRBJ1-3, with D possibly being TRBD1 (6 bases). V lost 3 bases, J lost 8 bases, and 14 bases lay in between. Germline-derived CDR1 and CDR2 are WSHSY and SAAADI. The CDR3 spans 14 residues. The CDR3 protein is CASSEQGPADTIYF. DNA of the CDR3: TGCGCCAGCAGTGAACAGGGCCCGGCAGACACCATATATTTT.

This rearrangement joins TRBV19 to TRBJ1-3; D might be TRBD1 (6 bases). This CDR3 region has 14 residues. Germline loops: CDR1 LNHDA, CDR2 SQIVND (reference sequence). V lost 10 bases, J lost 4 bases, and 17 bases lay in between. The CDR3 sequence is CATRTESGGNTIYF. As DNA, the CDR3 is TGTGCCACACGGACAGAATCAGGGGGAAACACCATATATTTT.

The genes are TRBV5-1 and TRBJ2-7; a weak D match, TRBD1 (5 bases). Trimming took 0 bases from V and 5 from J, leaving 9 bases between them. The V gene's germline CDR1 is SGHRS and CDR2 YFSETQ. The CDR3 loop spans 13 amino acids. This CDR3 reads CASSLATGHEQYF. DNA of the CDR3: TGCGCCAGCAGCTTGGCCACAGGTCACGAGCAGTACTTC.

V gene TRBV10-3 combines with J gene TRBJ1-2; TRBD1 matches 8 bases. The CDR3 extends over 11 amino acids. Germline-derived CDR1 and CDR2 are ENHRY and SYGVKD. J was trimmed by 8 bases and V by 9 bases; bases with no gene match: 5. The CDR3 protein is CAITTGAGYTF. CDR3 coding DNA: TGTGCCATAACGACAGGGGCGGGCTACACCTTC.

This chain links TRBV18 with TRBJ1-1; tentatively, D is TRBD1 (5 bases). V dropped 6 bases and J dropped 5 bases, with 19 bases sitting between them. The CDR3 has 15 residues. The germline gives CDR1 KGHSH, CDR2 LQKENI. The CDR3 coding sequence is TGTGCCAGCTCCCGACGAGGAGGGGAGGGAACTGAAGCTTTCTTT. Encoded protein: CASSRRGGEGTEAFF.

J is TRBJ1-5 and V is TRBV18; D might be TRBD1 (5 bases). Trimming removed 4 bases at V and 2 bases at J, with 9 bases between. CDR3 length: 14 residues. In germline, CDR1 is KGHSH, CDR2 LQKENI. The CDR3 here is CASSLGRGNQPQHF. As DNA, the CDR3 is TGTGCCAGCTCACTTGGCAGGGGCAATCAGCCCCAGCATTTT.